The 22 T cell receptor beta chains below were found in one sample sequenced in a study of cytomegalovirus exposure and HLA in healthy donors. PCR primers comprised 60 Vbeta and 13 Jbeta primers. Only in-frame clones appear in the TCRdb table, and some are missing; sequencing was by immunoSEQ multiplex PCR. The sample has approximately 150,000 clones; roughly 76% are singletons. Sequenced input: PBMCs. The receptor source for this set is a woman aged 50 to 65 in good health and CMV-seronegative.

The chain has TRBV6-1 and TRBJ1-5; D call uncertain. Germline V gene data show CDR1 as MNHNS and CDR2 as SASEGT. The V and J ends lost 3 bases and 9 bases respectively, with 9 bases between them. CDR3 size: 12 residues. The DNA for the CDR3 is TGTGCCAGCAGTGATTGGGGAGGGCCCCAGCATTTT. Residues: CASSDWGGPQHF.

V gene TRBV6-1 combines with J gene TRBJ1-4; 10 positions agree with TRBD1. The CDR3 loop spans 14 amino acids. The J segment lost 4 bases and the V segment lost 4 bases, leaving 0 bases of the junction unmatched. The V gene's germline CDR1 is MNHNS and CDR2 SASEGT. CDR3 amino acids: CASSGDRGNEKLFF. In DNA form, the CDR3 reads TGTGCCAGCAGTGGGGACAGGGGTAATGAAAAACTGTTTTTT.

The chain couples TRBV7-2 to TRBJ2-6, with 10 bases identical to TRBD1. The CDR3 runs 16 residues. Per germline, CDR1 SGHTA and CDR2 FQGNSA. The V gene end was trimmed by 4 bases and the J gene end by 2 bases; junction bases not matched to a gene: 2. The CDR3 DNA reads as TGTGCCAGCAGCTATGGGACAGGGGCTGGGGCCAACGTCCTGACTTTC. As protein: CASSYGTGAGANVLTF.

This clone is a singleton in its sample. The rearrangement joins TRBV7-9 to TRBJ1-2; D uncertain. V gave up 4 bases and J gave up 4 bases, with 19 bases separating them. Germline V lookup: CDR1 SEHNR, CDR2 FQNEAQ (reference sequence). There are 16 residues in the CDR3. As DNA, the CDR3 is TGTGCCAGCAGCTCACTCCGCGTGTTGTACCTCTATGGCTACACCTTC. It specifies CASSSLRVLYLYGYTF. Full variable domain (outside the CDR3, taken from reference TRBV7-9 and TRBJ1-2): DTGVSQNPRHKITKRGQNVTFRCDPISEHNRLYWYRQTLGQGPEFLTYFQNEAQLEKSRLLSDRFSAERPKGSFSTLEIQRTEQGDSAMYLCASSSLRVLYLYGYTFGSGTRLTVV.

The chain recombines TRBV6-1 with TRBJ2-7; TRBD1 might be the D (5 bases). The germline V gene has CDR1 MNHNS and CDR2 SASEGT. This CDR3 is built from 13 residues. V dropped 5 bases and J dropped 4 bases, with 12 bases sitting between them. The CDR3 DNA is TGTGCCAGCAGTACCATAGGGGCTTACGAGCAGTACTTC. This gives the protein CASSTIGAYEQYF.

The V and J genes are TRBV5-1 and TRBJ2-7; no definite D call. Deletions cut 0 bases from V and 3 bases from J, with 4 bases between. Per germline, CDR1 SGHRS and CDR2 YFSETQ. The CDR3 spans 12 residues. The CDR3 region is CASSLASYEQYF. CDR3 in DNA: TGCGCCAGCAGCTTGGCCAGCTACGAGCAGTACTTC.

This clone was seen just once. The rearrangement links TRBV6-5 to TRBJ2-2; possible D gene TRBD2, 5 bases. Germline V lookup: CDR1 MNHEY, CDR2 SVGAGI. The V and J ends lost 4 bases and 6 bases respectively, with 12 bases between them. The CDR3 sequence is 14 residues long. The CDR3 protein is CASSFGGYPGELFF. The CDR3 nucleotides are TGTGCCAGCAGTTTCGGAGGTTACCCCGGGGAGCTGTTTTTT.

A few counts support this clone. The rearrangement joins TRBV5-4 to TRBJ2-3; 13 nucleotides align to TRBD2. Losses at the gene ends were 5 bases for V and 3 bases for J; bases not matched to a gene: 18. CDR3 length: 20 amino acids. Germline lookup yields CDR1 SGHNT and CDR2 YYREEE (reference sequence). CDR3 DNA sequence: TGTGCCAGCAGTCCAGGAGGACTAGCGGGAGCGGTGGAGCGGACAGATACGCAGTATTTT. Protein product: CASSPGGLAGAVERTDTQYF.

This clone was detected a few times. The DNA for the CDR3 is TGTGCCAGCAGCTTCTTAGGGGGGACAGGGGCTAACTATGGCTACACCTTC. It codes for CASSFLGGTGANYGYTF. The genes are TRBV7-2 and TRBJ1-2, with 10 bases aligning to TRBD1. The germline V gene encodes CDR1 SGHTA and CDR2 FQGNSA. The trim removed 3 bases at V and 0 bases at J, leaving 7 bases unmatched. The CDR3 is made up of 17 amino acids.

The chain is built from TRBV20-1 and TRBJ1-2, with 9 bases that match TRBD1. Looked up from germline, CDR1 is DFQATT and CDR2 is SNEGSKA (reference sequence). J gave up 8 bases and V 5 bases, and 3 bases lay outside the gene matches. The CDR3 runs 11 residues. The chain's CDR3 is CSAWTGDGYTF. For the CDR3, the DNA is TGCAGTGCTTGGACAGGGGACGGCTACACCTTC.

This chain connects TRBV28 to TRBJ1-2; TRBD1 matches at 8 bases. In germline, CDR1 is MDHEN, CDR2 SYDVKM. The CDR3 is made up of 16 amino acids. The ends lost 3 bases at V and 8 bases at J; junction bases unmatched: 14. CDR3 protein: CASSFYALGQGDGYTF. The DNA of the CDR3 is TGTGCCAGCAGTTTCTATGCCCTCGGACAGGGTGACGGCTACACCTTC.

This chain links TRBV28 with TRBJ2-3, with D perhaps matching TRBD1 (6 bases). Per the germline V gene, CDR1 is MDHEN and CDR2 is SYDVKM. CDR3 length equals 14 residues. V lost 4 bases to trimming and J lost 2 bases, with 10 bases between them. The CDR3 bases are TGTGCCAGCAGTTACGGACAGTACACAGATACGCAGTATTTT. It encodes CASSYGQYTDTQYF.

The chain has TRBV4-1 and TRBJ2-5, with 9 bases identical to TRBD1. V shed 0 bases, J shed 2 bases, and the junction held 4 bases outside the gene matches. The germline CDR1 and CDR2 sequences are MGHRA and YSYEKL. The CDR3 length is 16 residues. In DNA, the CDR3 is TGCGCCAGCAGCCAAGATCTCGGACAGGGGCAAGAGACCCAGTACTTC. The encoded protein is CASSQDLGQGQETQYF.

This clone was observed once. This chain uses TRBV5-1 with TRBJ2-7; 10 nucleotides match TRBD2. J gave up 5 bases and V 6 bases, and 14 bases lay outside the gene matches. Per germline, CDR1 SGHRS and CDR2 YFSETQ. This CDR3 spans 16 amino acids. CDR3 bases: TGCGCCAGCAATGAGCTAGCGGGAGCTCAGCCGGACGAGCAGTACTTC. As protein: CASNELAGAQPDEQYF.

V gene TRBV2 combines with J gene TRBJ2-3; D not resolved. Trimming removed 8 bases from V and 1 base from J, with 13 bases in between. From germline, CDR1 is SNHLY and CDR2 FYNNEI. The CDR3 spans 14 residues. For the CDR3, the DNA is TGTGCCAGCCGAGCCGGTTACGGCACAGATACGCAGTATTTT. This translates into CASRAGYGTDTQYF.

This clone showed up just once. The chain recombines TRBV10-1 with TRBJ2-1; possibly TRBD1 for D (6 bases). The CDR3 totals 12 residues. Per germline, CDR1 WNHNN and CDR2 SYGVQD (reference sequence). Trimming removed 5 bases from V and 13 bases from J, with 15 bases in between. CDR3 loop: CASSPGTTSQFF. The DNA of the CDR3 is TGCGCCAGCAGTCCGGGGACAACCTCACAGTTCTTC.

The chain links TRBV5-1 to TRBJ2-1; 9 positions agree with TRBD2. CDR3 length: 17 amino acids. Germline V gene sequence: CDR1 SGHRS, CDR2 YFSETQ. Germline trimming cut 4 bases from V and 0 bases from J; bases unmatched to any gene: 8. The CDR3 loop is CASSVGTSYSSYNEQFF. The CDR3 nucleotides are TGCGCCAGCAGCGTCGGGACTAGCTACAGCTCCTACAATGAGCAGTTCTTC.

The CDR3 DNA follows: TGTGCCAGCAGCGCGGGTCCCGGGGAGCTGTTTTTT. Translating gives CASSAGPGELFF. The V gene is TRBV7-3, the J gene TRBJ2-2, with a tentative D call TRBD2 (5 bases). The length of the CDR3 is 12 residues. Between the trimmed V and J ends, which lost 5 bases and 6 bases, there was a span of 7 bases. Germline V gene sequence: CDR1 SGHTA, CDR2 FQGTGA. Variable domain in full (rest from reference TRBV7-3 and TRBJ2-2): GAGVSQTPSNKVTEKGKYVELRCDPISGHTALYWYRQSLGQGPEFLIYFQGTGAADDSGLPNDRFFAVRPEGSVSTLKIQRTERGDSAVYLCASSAGPGELFFGEGSRLTVL.

The gene calls are TRBV5-1 and TRBJ1-1; tentative D call: TRBD1 (6 bases). CDR1 and CDR2 (germline): SGHRS, YFSETQ. The length of the CDR3 is 13 residues. V lost 3 bases and J lost 8, with 14 bases in between. The CDR3 reads CASSWNREGEAFF. CDR3 sequence (DNA): TGCGCCAGCAGCTGGAACAGGGAGGGAGAAGCTTTCTTT.

V usage is TRBV11-3 and J usage is TRBJ1-1, with a weak D call TRBD1 (6 bases). The germline CDR1 and CDR2 sequences are SGHNT and YENEEA. This CDR3 comprises 13 residues. V lost 5 bases and J lost 3, with 10 bases in between. The CDR3 protein is CASSPGADTEAFF. CDR3 nucleotide sequence: TGTGCCAGCAGCCCAGGGGCGGACACTGAAGCTTTCTTT.

The chain links TRBV6-5 to TRBJ2-7; D is possibly TRBD1 (5 bases). The CDR3 totals 12 residues. Germline V gene data show CDR1 as MNHEY and CDR2 as SVGAGI. V was shortened by 6 bases and J by 3 bases, with 9 bases between the two germline ends. CDR3 coding DNA: TGTGCCAGCAGCCGTCAGGGCTACGAGCAGTACTTC. Translation gives CASSRQGYEQYF.

The gene calls are TRBV7-9 and TRBJ1-2, with TRBD1 matching over 8 bases. CDR1 and CDR2 from the germline V gene are SEHNR and FQNEAQ (reference sequence). The CDR3 runs 13 residues. The V segment lost 5 bases and the J segment 5 bases; nucleotides outside the gene matches: 4. In DNA form, the CDR3 reads TGTGCCAGCAGCCCCGGACAGGGATATGGCTACACCTTC. It translates to CASSPGQGYGYTF.